This TCR beta chain stems from a study of T cell repertoires in cytomegalovirus infection. Each CDR3 protein gets one entry after TCRdb re-called the reads with MiXCR. The table has around 430,000 distinct CDR3 sequences, roughly 43% seen once. The germline CDR1 and CDR2 sequences are MNHEY and SVGEGT. The V and J ends lost 2 bases and 8 bases respectively, with 15 bases between them. The CDR3 spans 15 residues. Remarks on this clonotype: Antigen: not known.

The clonotype originates from a human donor in good health (CMV status not recorded). Some clones in this sample may be carry-over from other donors' samples. Sequencing used cultured PBMCs, obtained from culture after CMV antigen stimulation. The chain joins TRBV6-2 or TRBV6-3 to TRBJ1-4, with unresolved D. The chain's CDR3 is CASSYGPPREEKLFF. The CDR3 nucleotides are TGTGCCAGCAGTTACGGTCCTCCCCGGGAAGAAAAACTGTTTTTT.